A single T cell receptor beta chain is shown here with its context. These data belong to a study of blood T cell repertoires in COVID-19. Study in general: From T cells, B-cell-depleted T cells, or PBMCs came the material, which was cDNA or gDNA.

TCRdb's table, derived via immunoSEQ multiplex PCR, lists solely in-frame clones and lacks some. This sample has roughly 300,000 clones, with 70% to 90% found just once. The germline gives CDR1 SGHAT, CDR2 FQDESV (reference sequence). Germline trimming cut 5 bases from V and 5 bases from J; bases unmatched to any gene: 7. This CDR3 contains 15 residues. This study enrolled people aged about 18 to 90 from about 24 US geographic areas. Cohort allocation depended upon clinical history that participants reported. The chain is built from TRBV11-1 and TRBJ2-1; the match to TRBD1 covers 9 bases. This clonotype was obtained from a woman in her twenties or thirties who had recovered from COVID-19. Sequenced: PBMCs or T cells enriched from blood (not recorded which). In nucleotides, the CDR3 is TGTGCCAGCAGCCAACAGGGGGCGTTGGACAATGAGCAGTTCTTC. It specifies CASSQQGALDNEQFF.